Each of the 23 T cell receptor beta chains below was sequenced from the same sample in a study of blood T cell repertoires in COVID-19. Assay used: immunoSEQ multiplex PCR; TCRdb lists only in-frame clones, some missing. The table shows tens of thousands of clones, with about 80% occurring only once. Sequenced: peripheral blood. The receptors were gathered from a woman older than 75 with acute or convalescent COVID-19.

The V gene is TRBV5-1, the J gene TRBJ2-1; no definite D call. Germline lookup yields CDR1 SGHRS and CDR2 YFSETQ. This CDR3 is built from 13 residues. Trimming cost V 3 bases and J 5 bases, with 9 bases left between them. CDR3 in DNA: TGCGCCAGCAGCTCGCTTCAGGACAATGAGCAGTTCTTC. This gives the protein CASSSLQDNEQFF. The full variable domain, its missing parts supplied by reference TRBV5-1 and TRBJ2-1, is KAGVTQTPRYLIKTRGQQVTLSCSPISGHRSVSWYQQTPGQGLQFLFEYFSETQRNKGNFPGRFSGRQFSNSRSEMNVSTLELGDSALYLCASSSLQDNEQFFGPGTRLTVL.

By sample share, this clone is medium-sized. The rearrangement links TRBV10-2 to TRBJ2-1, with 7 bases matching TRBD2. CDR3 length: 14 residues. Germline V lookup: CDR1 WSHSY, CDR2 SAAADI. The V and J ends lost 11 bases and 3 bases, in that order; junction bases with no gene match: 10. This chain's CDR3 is CAGGSGGVYNEQFF. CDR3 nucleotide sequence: TGCGCCGGGGGTTCGGGAGGAGTCTACAATGAGCAGTTCTTC.

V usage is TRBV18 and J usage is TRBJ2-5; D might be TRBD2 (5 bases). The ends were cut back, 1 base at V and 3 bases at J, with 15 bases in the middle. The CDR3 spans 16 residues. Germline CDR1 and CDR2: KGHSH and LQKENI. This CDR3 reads CASSPLREAVKETQYF. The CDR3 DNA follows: TGTGCCAGCTCACCACTCCGGGAAGCGGTCAAAGAGACCCAGTACTTC.

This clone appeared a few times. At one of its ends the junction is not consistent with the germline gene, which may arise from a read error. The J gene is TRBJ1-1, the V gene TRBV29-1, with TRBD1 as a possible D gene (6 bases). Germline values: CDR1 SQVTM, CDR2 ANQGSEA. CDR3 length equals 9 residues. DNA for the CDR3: TGCAGCGATTCGACAGGCTATCTATTT. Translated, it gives CSDSTGYLF.

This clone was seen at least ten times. The CDR3 sequence: CASRVADTDTQYF. DNA of the CDR3: TGTGCCAGCAGAGTAGCGGACACAGATACGCAGTATTTT. This chain joins TRBV5-4 and TRBJ2-3; weak D call: TRBD2 (6 bases). Trimming removed 5 bases from V and 2 bases from J, with 9 bases in between. This CDR3 region has 13 residues. The germline gives CDR1 SGHNT, CDR2 YYREEE (reference sequence).

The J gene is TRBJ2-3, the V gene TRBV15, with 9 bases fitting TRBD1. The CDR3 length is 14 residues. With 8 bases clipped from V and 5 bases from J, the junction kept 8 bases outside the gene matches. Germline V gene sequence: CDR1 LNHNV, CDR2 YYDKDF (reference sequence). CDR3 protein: CATAGTGKLDTQYF. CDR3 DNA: TGTGCCACCGCCGGGACAGGGAAGTTAGATACGCAGTATTTT.

The CDR3 loop reads CASSLASGGIGEQYF. CDR3 bases: TGTGCCAGCAGCTTGGCTAGCGGAGGTATTGGCGAGCAGTACTTC. The rearrangement uses TRBV7-9 and TRBJ2-7; TRBD2 matches 7 bases. V lost 3 bases, J lost 6 bases, and 11 bases stayed unmatched. The CDR3 sequence is 15 residues long. Germline loops: CDR1 SEHNR, CDR2 FQNEAQ (reference sequence).

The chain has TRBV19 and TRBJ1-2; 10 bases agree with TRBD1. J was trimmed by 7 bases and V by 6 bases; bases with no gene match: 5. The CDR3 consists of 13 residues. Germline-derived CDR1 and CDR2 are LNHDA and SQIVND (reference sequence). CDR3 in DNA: TGTGCCAGTAGACCCGGACAGGGGGGTGGCTACACCTTC. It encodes CASRPGQGGGYTF.

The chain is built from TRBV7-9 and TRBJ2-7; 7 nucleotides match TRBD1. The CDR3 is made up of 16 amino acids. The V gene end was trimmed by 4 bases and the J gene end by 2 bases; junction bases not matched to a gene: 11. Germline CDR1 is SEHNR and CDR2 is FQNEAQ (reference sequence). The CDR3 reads CASSYPDRSIAYEQYF. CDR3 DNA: TGTGCCAGCAGCTACCCGGACAGGTCCATTGCCTACGAGCAGTACTTC.

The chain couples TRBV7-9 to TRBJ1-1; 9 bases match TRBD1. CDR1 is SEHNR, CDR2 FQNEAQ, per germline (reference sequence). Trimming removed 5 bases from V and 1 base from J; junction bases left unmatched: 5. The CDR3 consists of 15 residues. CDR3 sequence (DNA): TGTGCCAGCAGCCCCCGACAGGGGGGGAACACTGAAGCTTTCTTT. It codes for CASSPRQGGNTEAFF.

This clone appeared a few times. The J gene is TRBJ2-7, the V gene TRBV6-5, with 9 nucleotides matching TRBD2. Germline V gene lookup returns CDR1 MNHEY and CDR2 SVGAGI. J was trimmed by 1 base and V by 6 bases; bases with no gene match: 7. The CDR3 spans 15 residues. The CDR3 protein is CASSTSGRRSYEQYF. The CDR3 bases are TGTGCCAGCAGCACTAGCGGGCGACGATCCTACGAGCAGTACTTC.

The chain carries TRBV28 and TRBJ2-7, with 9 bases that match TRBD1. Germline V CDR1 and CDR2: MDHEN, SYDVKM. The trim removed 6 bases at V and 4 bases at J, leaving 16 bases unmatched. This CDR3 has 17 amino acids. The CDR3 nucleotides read TGTGCCAGCAGCTTTTTCATTGGGACAGGGTCGGAATACGAGCAGTACTTC. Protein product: CASSFFIGTGSEYEQYF. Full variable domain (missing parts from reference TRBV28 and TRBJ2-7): DVKVTQSSRYLVKRTGEKVFLECVQDMDHENMFWYRQDPGLGLRLIYFSYDVKMKEKGDIPEGYSVSREKKERFSLILESASTNQTSMYLCASSFFIGTGSEYEQYFGPGTRLTVT.

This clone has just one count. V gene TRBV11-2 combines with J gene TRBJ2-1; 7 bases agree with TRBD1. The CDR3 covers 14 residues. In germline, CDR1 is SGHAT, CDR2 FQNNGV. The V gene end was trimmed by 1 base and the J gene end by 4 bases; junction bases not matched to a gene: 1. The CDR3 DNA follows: TGTGCCAGCAGCTTAGGGGACAGATACAATGAGCAGTTCTTC. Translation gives CASSLGDRYNEQFF.

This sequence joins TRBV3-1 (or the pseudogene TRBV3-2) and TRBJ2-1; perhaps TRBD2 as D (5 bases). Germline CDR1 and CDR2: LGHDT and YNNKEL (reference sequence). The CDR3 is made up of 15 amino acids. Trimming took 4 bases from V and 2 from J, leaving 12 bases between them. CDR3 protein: CASSRGLFTYNEQFF. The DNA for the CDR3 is TGTGCCAGCAGCCGAGGGCTGTTCACCTACAATGAGCAGTTCTTC.

The CDR3 reads CASSIRVVASGRATNIQYF. DNA for the CDR3: TGTGCCAGTAGTATAAGAGTGGTCGCTAGCGGGAGGGCGACCAACATTCAGTACTTC. This chain uses TRBV19 with TRBJ2-4, with 12 bases identical to TRBD2. The CDR3 has 19 residues. CDR1 and CDR2 from the germline V gene are LNHDA and SQIVND (reference sequence). With V trimmed by 2 bases and J by 7 bases, 15 bases remained unmatched.

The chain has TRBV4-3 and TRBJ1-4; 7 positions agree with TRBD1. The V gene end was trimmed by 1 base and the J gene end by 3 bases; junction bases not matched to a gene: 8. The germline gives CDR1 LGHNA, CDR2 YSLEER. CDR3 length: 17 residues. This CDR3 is CASSQGGGGSANEKLFF. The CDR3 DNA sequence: TGCGCCAGCAGCCAAGGAGGGGGCGGGTCGGCTAATGAAAAACTGTTTTTT.

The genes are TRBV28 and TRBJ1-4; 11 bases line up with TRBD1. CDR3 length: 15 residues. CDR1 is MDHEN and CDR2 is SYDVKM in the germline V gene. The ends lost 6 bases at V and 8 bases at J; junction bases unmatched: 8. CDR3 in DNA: TGTGCCAGCAGCCTAGGGACAGGGGGTAGAGAAAAACTGTTTTTT. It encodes CASSLGTGGREKLFF.

The CDR3: CASSEVTGRGTQYF. CDR3 nucleotide sequence: TGTGCCAGCAGTGAAGTAACGGGCCGGGGGACCCAGTACTTC. This chain joins TRBV2 and TRBJ2-5; possible D gene TRBD2, 5 bases. Deletions cut 1 base from V and 7 bases from J, with 13 bases between. CDR3 length: 14 residues. Germline loops: CDR1 SNHLY, CDR2 FYNNEI.

This chain's CDR3 is CASNLGLAANNEQFF. CDR3 nucleotide sequence: TGTGCCAGCAACCTCGGGTTAGCGGCGAACAATGAGCAGTTCTTC. The V gene is TRBV7-9, the J gene TRBJ2-1; tentative D call: TRBD2 (6 bases). The germline V and J ends were trimmed by 7 bases and 5 bases, with 18 bases remaining between them. CDR1 and CDR2 from the germline V gene are SEHNR and FQNEAQ (reference sequence). CDR3 length: 15 residues.

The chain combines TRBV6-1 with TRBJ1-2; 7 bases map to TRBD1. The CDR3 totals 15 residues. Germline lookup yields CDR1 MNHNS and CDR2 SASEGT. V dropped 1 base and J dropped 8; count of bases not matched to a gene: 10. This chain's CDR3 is CASSEDRGHVSGYTF. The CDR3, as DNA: TGTGCCAGCAGTGAAGACAGGGGCCACGTTAGCGGCTACACCTTC.

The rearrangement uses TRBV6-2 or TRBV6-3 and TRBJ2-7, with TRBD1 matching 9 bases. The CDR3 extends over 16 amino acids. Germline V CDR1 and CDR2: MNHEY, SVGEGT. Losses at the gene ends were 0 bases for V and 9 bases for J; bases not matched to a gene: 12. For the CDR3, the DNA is TGTGCCAGCAGTTACTCGACTGGACAGGGGTATTCAGGGCAGTACTTC. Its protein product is CASSYSTGQGYSGQYF.

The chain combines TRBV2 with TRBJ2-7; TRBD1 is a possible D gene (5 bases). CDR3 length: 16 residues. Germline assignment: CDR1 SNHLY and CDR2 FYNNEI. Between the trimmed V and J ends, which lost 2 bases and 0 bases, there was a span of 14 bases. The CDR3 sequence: CASSENLLGASYEQYF. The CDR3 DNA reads TGTGCCAGCAGTGAAAACCTCCTTGGGGCCTCCTACGAGCAGTACTTC. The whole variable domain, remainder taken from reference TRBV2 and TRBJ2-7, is EPEVTQTPSHQVTQMGQEVILRCVPISNHLYFYWYRQILGQKVEFLVSFYNNEISEKSEIFDDQFSVERPDGSNFTLKIRSTKLEDSAMYFCASSENLLGASYEQYFGPGTRLTVT.

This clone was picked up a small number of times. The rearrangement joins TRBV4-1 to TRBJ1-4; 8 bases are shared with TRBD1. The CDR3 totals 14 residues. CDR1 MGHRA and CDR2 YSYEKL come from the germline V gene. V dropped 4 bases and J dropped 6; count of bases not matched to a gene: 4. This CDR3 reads CASSRDRGHEKLFF. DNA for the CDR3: TGCGCCAGCAGCCGAGACAGGGGCCATGAAAAACTGTTTTTT.